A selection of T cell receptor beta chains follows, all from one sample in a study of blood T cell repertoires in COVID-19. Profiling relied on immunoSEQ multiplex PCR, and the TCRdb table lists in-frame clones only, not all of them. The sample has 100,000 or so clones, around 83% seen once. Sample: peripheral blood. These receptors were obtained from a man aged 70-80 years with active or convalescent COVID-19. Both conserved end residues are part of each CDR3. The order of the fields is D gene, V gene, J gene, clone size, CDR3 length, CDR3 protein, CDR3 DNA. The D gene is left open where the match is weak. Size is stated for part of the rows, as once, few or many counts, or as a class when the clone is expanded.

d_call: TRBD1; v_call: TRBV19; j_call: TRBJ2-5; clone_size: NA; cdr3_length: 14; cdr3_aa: CASSKGQGRETQYF; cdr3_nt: TGTGCCAGTAGCAAGGGACAGGGCAGGGAGACCCAGTACTTC
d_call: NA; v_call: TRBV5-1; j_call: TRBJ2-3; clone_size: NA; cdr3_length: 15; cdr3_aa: CASSLGQGFTDTQYF; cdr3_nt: TGCGCCAGCAGCTTGGGGCAGGGATTCACAGATACGCAGTATTTT
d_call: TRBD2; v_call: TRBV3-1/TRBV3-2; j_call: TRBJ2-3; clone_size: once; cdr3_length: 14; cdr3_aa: CASSPISGGDTQYF; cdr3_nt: TGTGCCAGCAGCCCGATATCGGGGGGGGATACGCAGTATTTT
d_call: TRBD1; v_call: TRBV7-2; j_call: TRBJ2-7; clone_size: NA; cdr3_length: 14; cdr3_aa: CASSLRDREDEQYF; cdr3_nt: TGTGCCAGCAGCTTAAGGGACAGGGAGGATGAGCAGTACTTC
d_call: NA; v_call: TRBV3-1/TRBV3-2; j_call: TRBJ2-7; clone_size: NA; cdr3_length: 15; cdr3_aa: CASSQGIGAFYEQYF; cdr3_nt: TGTGCCAGCAGCCAAGGGATAGGAGCGTTTTACGAGCAGTACTTC
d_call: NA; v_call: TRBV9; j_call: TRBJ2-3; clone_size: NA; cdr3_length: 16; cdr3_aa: CASSVAATGFTDTQYF; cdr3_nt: TGTGCCAGCAGCGTAGCCGCGACAGGATTCACAGATACGCAGTATTTT
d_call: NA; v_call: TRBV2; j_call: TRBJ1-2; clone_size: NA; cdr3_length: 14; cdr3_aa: CASSAERSLYGYTF; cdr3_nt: TGTGCCAGCAGCGCCGAGCGGAGTCTTTATGGCTACACCTTC
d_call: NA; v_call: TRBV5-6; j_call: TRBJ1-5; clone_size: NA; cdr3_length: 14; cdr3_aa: CASSLLGANQPQHF; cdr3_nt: TGTGCCAGCAGCTTGCTAGGGGCGAATCAGCCCCAGCATTTT
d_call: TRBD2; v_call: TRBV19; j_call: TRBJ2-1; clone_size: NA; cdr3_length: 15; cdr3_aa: CASSDSGRGFNEQFF; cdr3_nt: TGTGCCAGTAGTGACTCGGGGCGGGGGTTCAATGAGCAGTTCTTC
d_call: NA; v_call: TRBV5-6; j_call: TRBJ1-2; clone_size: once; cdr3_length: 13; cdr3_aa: CASSLPGSYGYTF; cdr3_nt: TGTGCCAGCAGCTTACCGGGATCCTATGGCTACACCTTC
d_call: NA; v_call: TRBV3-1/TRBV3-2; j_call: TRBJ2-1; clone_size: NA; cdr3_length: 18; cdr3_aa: CASSQDQPASNEYNEQFF; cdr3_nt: TGTGCCAGCAGCCAAGACCAACCCGCTAGCAACGAGTACAATGAGCAGTTCTTC
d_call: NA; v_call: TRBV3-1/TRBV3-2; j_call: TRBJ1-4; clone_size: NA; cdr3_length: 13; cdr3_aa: CASSFGGPEKLFF; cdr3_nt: TGTGCCAGCAGCTTCGGGGGGCCTGAAAAACTGTTTTTT
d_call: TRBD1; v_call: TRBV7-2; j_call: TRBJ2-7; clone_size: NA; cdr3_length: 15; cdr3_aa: CASSQGQGKAYEQYF; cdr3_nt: TGTGCCAGCAGCCAGGGACAGGGTAAGGCCTACGAGCAGTACTTC